This is a list of T cell receptor beta chains from one sample in a study of OX40 agonist ivuxolimab in advanced cancers. Sequencing used immunoSEQ multiplex PCR; TCRdb keeps in-frame clones, though not all of them. This sample carries around 60,000 clones, 85% to 95% of them seen once, and the ten largest clones take almost 0.45%. Specimen: CD4+ or CD8+ T cells sorted from blood, collected in a trial of the OX40 agonist ivuxolimab. These receptor sequences come from an adult with an advanced solid tumor such as melanoma, head and neck, liver or kidney cancer. The CDR3 runs from the conserved cysteine through the conserved F or W. D genes are given only for firm matches. Not every row has a clone size; where given, it reads once, few, many or a size class.

abundance	v_gene	j_gene	d_gene	CDR3aa	CDR3nt
-	TRBV19	TRBJ1-1	-	CATKGGHRTEAFF	TGTGCCACCAAGGGGGGGCATCGAACTGAAGCTTTCTTT
-	TRBV5-4	TRBJ2-1	TRBD2	CASSLISGLAGGDEQFF	TGTGCCAGCAGCTTGATATCGGGTCTAGCGGGAGGGGATGAGCAGTTCTTC
-	TRBV19	TRBJ2-1	-	CASSPTKSSYNEQFF	TGTGCCAGTAGTCCGACAAAGAGCTCCTACAATGAGCAGTTCTTC
-	TRBV5-4	TRBJ2-4	TRBD2	CASNRAGAAKNIQYF	TGTGCCAGCAACCGAGCGGGAGCGGCCAAAAACATTCAGTACTTC
-	TRBV2	TRBJ1-5	-	CASSVSGNNQPQHF	TGTGCCAGCTCAGTTTCAGGTAATAATCAGCCCCAGCATTTT
-	TRBV18	TRBJ2-1	TRBD1	CASSKRDREGEQFF	TGTGCCAGCTCGAAGAGGGACAGGGAGGGTGAGCAGTTCTTC
-	TRBV10-1	TRBJ2-7	TRBD2	CASTSIGAGVAYEQYF	TGCGCCAGCACATCAATCGGGGCGGGAGTAGCCTACGAGCAGTACTTC
once	TRBV7-6	TRBJ2-7	-	CASSLSTASYEQYF	TGTGCCAGCAGCTTAAGCACTGCGTCCTACGAGCAGTACTTC
few	TRBV10-1	TRBJ1-2	-	CAGDGGFDWRCTF	TGCGCCGGTGACGGGGGGTTCGATTGGAGGTGCACCTTC
once	TRBV25-1	TRBJ2-1	TRBD2	CASSLADLGGNEQFF	TGTGCCAGCAGTCTAGCGGACCTCGGGGGTAATGAGCAGTTCTTC
-	TRBV19	TRBJ2-1	TRBD2	CATLTSGSGNEQFF	TGTGCCACCCTTACTAGCGGGAGCGGCAATGAGCAGTTCTTC
-	TRBV10-3	TRBJ2-7	-	CAISGLSGLTPYEQYF	TGTGCCATCAGTGGGCTCAGCGGGCTCACCCCCTACGAGCAGTACTTC
-	TRBV5-1	TRBJ2-3	-	CASRTGTSTDTQYF	TGCGCCAGCAGAACCGGGACTAGCACAGATACGCAGTATTTT
-	TRBV5-6	TRBJ1-4	-	CASSLGDTVNEKLFF	TGTGCCAGCAGCTTGGGAGACACGGTTAATGAAAAACTGTTTTTT
-	TRBV6-5	TRBJ2-7	TRBD2	CATSTSGPSEQYF	TGTGCCACCTCGACTAGCGGCCCCTCCGAGCAGTACTTC
-	TRBV18	TRBJ2-2	-	CASSPSRLDTGELFF	TGTGCCAGCTCACCGTCTAGATTGGACACCGGGGAGCTGTTTTTT
-	TRBV7-9	TRBJ2-7	TRBD2	CASSLVGTSGRTGYEQYF	TGTGCCAGCAGCTTAGTCGGGACTAGCGGGAGAACCGGGTACGAGCAGTACTTC
-	TRBV27	TRBJ2-1	-	CASSFGRTYNEQFF	TGTGCCAGCAGTTTTGGACGAACCTACAATGAGCAGTTCTTC
-	TRBV11-3	TRBJ2-3	-	CASSYATGLFSDTQYF	TGTGCCAGCAGCTACGCCACGGGACTGTTCTCTGATACGCAGTATTTT
-	TRBV6-5	TRBJ1-2	-	CASSEMGRRGYTF	TGTGCCAGCAGTGAAATGGGGCGGCGTGGCTACACCTTC
-	TRBV5-4	TRBJ2-3	TRBD2	CASSLVGLGATDTQYF	TGTGCCAGCAGCTTAGTAGGACTAGGAGCCACAGATACGCAGTATTTT
-	TRBV19	TRBJ1-5	-	CASNPGTLKNQPQHF	TGTGCCAGTAACCCAGGGACCCTTAAAAATCAGCCCCAGCATTTT
-	TRBV11-2	TRBJ2-7	-	CASSIGLTGEQYF	TGTGCCAGCAGCATCGGACTCACGGGGGAGCAGTACTTC